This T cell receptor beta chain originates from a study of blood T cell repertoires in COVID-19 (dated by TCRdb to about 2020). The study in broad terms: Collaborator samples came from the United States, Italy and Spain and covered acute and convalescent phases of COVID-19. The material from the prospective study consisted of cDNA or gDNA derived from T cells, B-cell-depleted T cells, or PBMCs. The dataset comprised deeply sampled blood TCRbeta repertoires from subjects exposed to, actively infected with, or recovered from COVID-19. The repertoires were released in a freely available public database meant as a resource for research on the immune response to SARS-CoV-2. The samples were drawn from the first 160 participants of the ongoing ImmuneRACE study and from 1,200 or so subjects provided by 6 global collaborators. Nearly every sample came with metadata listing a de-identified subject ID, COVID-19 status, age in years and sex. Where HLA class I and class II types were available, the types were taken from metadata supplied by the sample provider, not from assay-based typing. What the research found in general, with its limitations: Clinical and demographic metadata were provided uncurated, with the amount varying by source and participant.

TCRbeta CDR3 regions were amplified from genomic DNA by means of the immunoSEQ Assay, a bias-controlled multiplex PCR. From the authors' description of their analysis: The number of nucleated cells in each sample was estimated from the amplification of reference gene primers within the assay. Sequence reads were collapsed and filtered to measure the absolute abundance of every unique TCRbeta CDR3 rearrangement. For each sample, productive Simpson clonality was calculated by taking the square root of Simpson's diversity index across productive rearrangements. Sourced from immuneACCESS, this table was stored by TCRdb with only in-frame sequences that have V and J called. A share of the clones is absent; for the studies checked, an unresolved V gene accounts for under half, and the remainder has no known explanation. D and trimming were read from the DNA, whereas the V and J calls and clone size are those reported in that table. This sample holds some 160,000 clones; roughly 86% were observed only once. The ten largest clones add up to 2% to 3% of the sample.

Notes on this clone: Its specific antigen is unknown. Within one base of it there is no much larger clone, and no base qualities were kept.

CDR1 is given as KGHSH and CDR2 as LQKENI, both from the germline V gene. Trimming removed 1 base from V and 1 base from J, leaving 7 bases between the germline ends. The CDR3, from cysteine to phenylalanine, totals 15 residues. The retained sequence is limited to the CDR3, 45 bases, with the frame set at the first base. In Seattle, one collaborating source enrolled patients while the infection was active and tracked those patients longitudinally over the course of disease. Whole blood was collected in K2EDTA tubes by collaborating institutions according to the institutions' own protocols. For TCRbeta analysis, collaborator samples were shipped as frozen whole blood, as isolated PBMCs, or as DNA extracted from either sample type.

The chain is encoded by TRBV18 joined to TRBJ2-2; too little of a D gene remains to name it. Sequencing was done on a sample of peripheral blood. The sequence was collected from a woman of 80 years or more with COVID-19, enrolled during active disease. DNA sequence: TGTGCCAGCTCACCACTATCACAGAACACCGGGGAGCTGTTTTTT. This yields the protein CASSPLSQNTGELFF. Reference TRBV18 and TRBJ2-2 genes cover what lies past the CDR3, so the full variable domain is NAGVMQNPRHLVRRRGQEARLRCSPMKGHSHVYWYRQLPEEGLKFMVYLQKENIIDESGMPKERFSAEFPKEGPSILRIQQVVRGDSAAYFCASSPLSQNTGELFFGEGSRLTVL.